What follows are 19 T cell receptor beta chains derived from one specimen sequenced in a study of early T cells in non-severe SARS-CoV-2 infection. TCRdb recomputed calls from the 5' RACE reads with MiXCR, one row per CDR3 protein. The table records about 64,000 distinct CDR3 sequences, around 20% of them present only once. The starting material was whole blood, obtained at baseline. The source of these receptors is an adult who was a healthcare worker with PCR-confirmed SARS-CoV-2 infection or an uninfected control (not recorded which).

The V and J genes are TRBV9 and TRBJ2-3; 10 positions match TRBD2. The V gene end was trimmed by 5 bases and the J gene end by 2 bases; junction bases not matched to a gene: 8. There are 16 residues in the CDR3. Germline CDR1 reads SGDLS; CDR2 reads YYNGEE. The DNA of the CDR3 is TGTGCCAGCAGTCCTCTACTAGCGGGGAACACAGATACGCAGTATTTT. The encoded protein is CASSPLLAGNTDTQYF. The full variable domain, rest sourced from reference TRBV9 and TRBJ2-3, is DSGVTQTPKHLITATGQRVTLRCSPRSGDLSVYWYQQSLDQGLQFLIQYYNGEERAKGNILERFSAQQFPDLHSELNLSSLELGDSALYFCASSPLLAGNTDTQYFGPGTRLTVL.

For the CDR3, the DNA is TGCGCCAGCAGCATGGGGAGTAGCACAGATACGCAGTATTTT. This encodes CASSMGSSTDTQYF. The chain employs TRBV4-1 and TRBJ2-3; D is perhaps TRBD2 (5 bases). This CDR3 comprises 14 residues. Germline V gene data show CDR1 as MGHRA and CDR2 as YSYEKL. V was trimmed by 5 bases and J by 0 bases, leaving 9 bases between them.

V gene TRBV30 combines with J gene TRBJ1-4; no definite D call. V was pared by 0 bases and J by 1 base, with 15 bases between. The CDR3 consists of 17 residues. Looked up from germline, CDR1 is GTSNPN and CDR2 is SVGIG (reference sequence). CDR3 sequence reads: CAWSVGTGIGTNEKLFF. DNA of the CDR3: TGTGCCTGGAGTGTAGGAACGGGCATAGGAACTAATGAAAAACTGTTTTTT.

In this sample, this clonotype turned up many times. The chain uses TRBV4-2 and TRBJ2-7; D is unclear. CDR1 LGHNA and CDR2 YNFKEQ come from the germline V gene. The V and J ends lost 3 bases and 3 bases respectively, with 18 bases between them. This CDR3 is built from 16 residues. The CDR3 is CASSHVDGSYDYEQYF. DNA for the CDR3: TGTGCCAGCAGCCATGTCGACGGGTCCTATGACTACGAGCAGTACTTC.

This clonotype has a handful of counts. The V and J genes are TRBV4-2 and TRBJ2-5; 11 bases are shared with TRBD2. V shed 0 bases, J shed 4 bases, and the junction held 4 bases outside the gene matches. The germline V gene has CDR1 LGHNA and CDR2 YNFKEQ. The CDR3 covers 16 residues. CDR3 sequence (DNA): TGTGCCAGCAGCCAAGAGCTAGCGGGGGGCCTAGAGACCCAGTACTTC. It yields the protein CASSQELAGGLETQYF.

Here the CDR3 DNA reads TGCAGTGCTAGAGATCCGACACCGTACCAAGAGACCCAGTACTTC. Translating gives CSARDPTPYQETQYF. This sequence joins TRBV20-1 and TRBJ2-5, with D uncertain. The V gene's germline CDR1 is DFQATT and CDR2 SNEGSKA (reference sequence). Trimming removed 0 bases from V and 0 bases from J, with 11 bases in between. The CDR3 sequence is 15 residues long.

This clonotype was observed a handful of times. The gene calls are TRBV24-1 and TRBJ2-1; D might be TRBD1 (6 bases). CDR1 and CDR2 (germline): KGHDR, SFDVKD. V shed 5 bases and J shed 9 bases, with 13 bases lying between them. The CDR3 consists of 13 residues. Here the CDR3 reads CATSGGQSGEQFF. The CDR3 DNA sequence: TGTGCCACCAGTGGCGGACAGTCGGGTGAGCAGTTCTTC.

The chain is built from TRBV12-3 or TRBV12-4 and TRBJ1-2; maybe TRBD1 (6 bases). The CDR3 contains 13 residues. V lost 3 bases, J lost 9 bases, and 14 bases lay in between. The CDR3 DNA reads TGTGCCAGCAGTTTGGGTCAGGGGATTAGCTACACCTTC. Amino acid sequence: CASSLGQGISYTF.

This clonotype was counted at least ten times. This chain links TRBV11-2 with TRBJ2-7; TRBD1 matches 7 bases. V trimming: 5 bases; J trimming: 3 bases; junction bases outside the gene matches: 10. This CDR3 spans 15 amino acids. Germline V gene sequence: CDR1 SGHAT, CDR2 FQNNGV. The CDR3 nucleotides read TGTGCCAGCAGCCTTGGACAGGTCCTACTCTACGAGCAGTACTTC. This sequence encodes CASSLGQVLLYEQYF.

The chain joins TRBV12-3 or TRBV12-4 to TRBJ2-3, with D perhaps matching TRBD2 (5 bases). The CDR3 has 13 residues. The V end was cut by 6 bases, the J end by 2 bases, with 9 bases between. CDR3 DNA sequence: TGTGCCAGCAGGAATAGCGTCACAGATACGCAGTATTTT. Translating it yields CASRNSVTDTQYF.

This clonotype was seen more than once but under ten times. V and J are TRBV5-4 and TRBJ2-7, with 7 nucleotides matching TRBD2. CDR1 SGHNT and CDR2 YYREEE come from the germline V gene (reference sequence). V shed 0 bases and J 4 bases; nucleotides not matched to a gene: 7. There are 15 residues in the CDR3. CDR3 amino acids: CASSLEKQGGYEQYF. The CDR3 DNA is TGTGCCAGCAGCTTGGAAAAGCAGGGAGGGTACGAGCAGTACTTC. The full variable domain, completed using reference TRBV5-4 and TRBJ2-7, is ETGVTQSPTHLIKTRGQQVTLRCSSQSGHNTVSWYQQALGQGPQFIFQYYREEENGRGNFPPRFSGLQFPNYSSELNVNALELDDSALYLCASSLEKQGGYEQYFGPGTRLTVT.

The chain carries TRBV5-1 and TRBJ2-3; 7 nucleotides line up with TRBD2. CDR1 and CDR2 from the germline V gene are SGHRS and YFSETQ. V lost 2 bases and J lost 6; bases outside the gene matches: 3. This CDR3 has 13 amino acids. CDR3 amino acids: CASSFDGRDTQYF. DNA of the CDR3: TGCGCCAGCAGCTTCGACGGGAGGGATACGCAGTATTTT.

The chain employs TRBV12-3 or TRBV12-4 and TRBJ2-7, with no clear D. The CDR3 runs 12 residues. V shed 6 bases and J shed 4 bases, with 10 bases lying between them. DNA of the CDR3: TGTGCCAGCAGCGATACGGAGTACGAGCAGTACTTC. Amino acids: CASSDTEYEQYF.

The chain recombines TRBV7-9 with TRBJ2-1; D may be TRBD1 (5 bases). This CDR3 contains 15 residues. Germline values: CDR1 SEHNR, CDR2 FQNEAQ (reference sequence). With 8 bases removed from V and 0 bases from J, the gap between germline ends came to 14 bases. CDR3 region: CASSKGRSSYNEQFF. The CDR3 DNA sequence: TGTGCCAGCTCCAAGGGGCGGAGCTCCTACAATGAGCAGTTCTTC.

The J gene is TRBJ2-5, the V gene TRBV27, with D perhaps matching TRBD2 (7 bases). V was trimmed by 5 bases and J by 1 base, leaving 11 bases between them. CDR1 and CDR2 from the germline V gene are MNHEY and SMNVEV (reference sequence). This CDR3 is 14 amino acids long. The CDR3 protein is CASSERGGQETQYF. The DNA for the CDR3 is TGTGCCAGCAGTGAGAGGGGGGGCCAAGAGACCCAGTACTTC.

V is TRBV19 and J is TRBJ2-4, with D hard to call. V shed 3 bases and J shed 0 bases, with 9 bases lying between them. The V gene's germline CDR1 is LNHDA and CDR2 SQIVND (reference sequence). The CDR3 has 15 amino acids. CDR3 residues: CASSISDLAKNIQYF. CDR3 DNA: TGTGCCAGTAGTATCTCGGACCTAGCCAAAAACATTCAGTACTTC.

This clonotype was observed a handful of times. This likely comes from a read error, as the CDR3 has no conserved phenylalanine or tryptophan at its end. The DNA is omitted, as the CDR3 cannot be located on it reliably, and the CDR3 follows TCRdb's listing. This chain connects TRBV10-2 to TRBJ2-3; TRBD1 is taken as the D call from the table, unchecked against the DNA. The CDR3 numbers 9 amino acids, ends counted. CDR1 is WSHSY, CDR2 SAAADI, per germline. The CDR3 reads CASSAGGRY.

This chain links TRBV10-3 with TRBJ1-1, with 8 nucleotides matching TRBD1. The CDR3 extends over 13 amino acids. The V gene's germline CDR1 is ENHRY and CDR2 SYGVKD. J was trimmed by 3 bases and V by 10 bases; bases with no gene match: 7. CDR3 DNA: TGTGCCACCAGGCCACAGGGGGACACTGAAGCTTTCTTT. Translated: CATRPQGDTEAFF.

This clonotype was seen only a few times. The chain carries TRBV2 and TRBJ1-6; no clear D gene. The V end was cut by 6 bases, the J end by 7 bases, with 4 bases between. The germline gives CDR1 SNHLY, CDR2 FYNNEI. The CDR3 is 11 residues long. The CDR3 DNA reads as TGTGCCAGCAGGGGAAATTCACCCCTCCACTTT. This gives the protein CASRGNSPLHF.